These 2 T cell receptor beta chains share one sample of origin, sequenced in a study of blood T cell repertoires in COVID-19. TCRdb's copy holds only in-frame clones and misses some; the assay was immunoSEQ multiplex PCR. The table lists some 380,000 clones, 85% to 90% of them singletons, with approximately 6.2% in the top ten. The sequencing sample was made of peripheral blood. These TCRs come from a man aged 18 to 29 with active or convalescent COVID-19.

V usage is TRBV2 and J usage is TRBJ1-6, with TRBD1 identical over 9 bases. CDR1 is SNHLY and CDR2 is FYNNEI in the germline V gene. Trimming took 1 base from V and 9 from J; bases not matched to a gene: 1. CDR3 length: 14 residues. CDR3 in amino acids: CASSEGTGVSPLHF. DNA of the CDR3: TGTGCCAGCAGTGAAGGGACAGGGGTTTCACCCCTCCACTTT.

As concerns this clone: The sample contains more than one DNA sequence encoding this CDR3. The V gene is TRBV6-1, the J gene TRBJ2-2, with 8 positions matching TRBD1. CDR3 length: 15 amino acids. CDR1 is MNHNS, CDR2 SASEGT, per germline. Germline trimming cut 2 bases from V and 5 bases from J; bases unmatched to any gene: 4. CDR3 sequence reads: CASSELTGETGELFF. The CDR3 bases are TGTGCCAGCAGTGAACTGACAGGGGAGACCGGGGAGCTGTTTTTT.